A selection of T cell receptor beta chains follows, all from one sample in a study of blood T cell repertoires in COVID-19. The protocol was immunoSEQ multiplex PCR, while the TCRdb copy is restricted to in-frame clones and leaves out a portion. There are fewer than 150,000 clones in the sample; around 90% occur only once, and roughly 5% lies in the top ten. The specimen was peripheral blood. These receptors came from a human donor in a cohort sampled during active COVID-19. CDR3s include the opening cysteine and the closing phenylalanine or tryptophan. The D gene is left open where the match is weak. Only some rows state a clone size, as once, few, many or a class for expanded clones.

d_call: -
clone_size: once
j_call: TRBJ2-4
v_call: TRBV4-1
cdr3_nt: TGCGCCAGCAGCCAAGATCCCACAGCGGAGGGAGTTCAGTACTTC
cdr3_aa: CASSQDPTAEGVQYF

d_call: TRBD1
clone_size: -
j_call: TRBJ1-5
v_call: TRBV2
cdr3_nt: TGTGCCAGCAGCCAACAGGGGGTCCATCAGCCCCAGCATTTT
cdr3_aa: CASSQQGVHQPQHF

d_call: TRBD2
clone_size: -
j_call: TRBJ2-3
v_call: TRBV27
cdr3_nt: TGTGCCAGCGGCCAACGAGCGGGAGGAGTCACAGATACGCAGTATTTT
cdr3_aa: CASGQRAGGVTDTQYF

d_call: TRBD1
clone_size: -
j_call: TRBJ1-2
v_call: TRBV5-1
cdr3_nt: TGCGCCAGCAGCGGGACAGGGGGCGGCTACACCTTC
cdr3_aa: CASSGTGGGYTF

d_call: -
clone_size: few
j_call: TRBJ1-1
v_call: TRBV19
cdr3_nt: TGTGCCAGTAGTACCCCCACGGCCGGAGGAACTGAAGCTTTCTTT
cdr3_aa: CASSTPTAGGTEAFF

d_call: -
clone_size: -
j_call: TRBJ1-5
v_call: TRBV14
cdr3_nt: TGTGCCAGCAGCCAACGACAGACGTACAGCAATCAGCCCCAGCATTTT
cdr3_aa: CASSQRQTYSNQPQHF

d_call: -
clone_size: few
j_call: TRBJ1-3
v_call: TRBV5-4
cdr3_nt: TGTGCCAGCAGCTTCGGAGGGCTGAGCTCTGGAAACACCATATATTTT
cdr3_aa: CASSFGGLSSGNTIYF

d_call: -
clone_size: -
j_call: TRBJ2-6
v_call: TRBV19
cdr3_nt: TGTGCCAGTAATCCATTGGGGGCCAACGTCCTGACTTTC
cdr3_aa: CASNPLGANVLTF

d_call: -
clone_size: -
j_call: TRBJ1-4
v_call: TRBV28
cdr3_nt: TGTGCCAGCAGGTCCCCGGGACTTTTAGCAGAAAAACTGTTTTTT
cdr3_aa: CASRSPGLLAEKLFF

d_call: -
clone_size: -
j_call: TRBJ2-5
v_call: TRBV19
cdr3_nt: TGTGCCAGTAGTATAGATCAAGAGTCCCAAGAGACCCAGTACTTC
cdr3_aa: CASSIDQESQETQYF

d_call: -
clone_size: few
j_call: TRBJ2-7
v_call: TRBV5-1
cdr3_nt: TGCGCCAGCACTCCACGCACAGGGATCTACGAGCAGTACTTC
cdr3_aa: CASTPRTGIYEQYF

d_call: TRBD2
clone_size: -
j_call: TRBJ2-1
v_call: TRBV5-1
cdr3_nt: TGCGCCAGCTCCCCGACTAGCGGTTCCTACAATGAGCAGTTCTTC
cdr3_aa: CASSPTSGSYNEQFF

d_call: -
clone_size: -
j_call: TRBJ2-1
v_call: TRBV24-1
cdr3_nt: TGTGCCACCAGTGAGTCCGGGAATGAGCAGTTCTTC
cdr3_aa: CATSESGNEQFF

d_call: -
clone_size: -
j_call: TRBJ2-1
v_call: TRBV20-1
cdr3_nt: TGCAGTGCTACCGAAGCCAATGAGCAGTTCTTC
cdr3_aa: CSATEANEQFF

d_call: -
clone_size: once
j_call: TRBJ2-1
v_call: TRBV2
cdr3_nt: TGTGCCAGCAGAGTAGCCAGGGGATTGGGCAATGAGCAGTTCTTC
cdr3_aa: CASRVARGLGNEQFF

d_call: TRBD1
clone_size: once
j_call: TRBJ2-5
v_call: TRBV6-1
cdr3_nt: TGTGCCAGCAGTGAATGGACAGGGCTAGAGACCCAGTACTTC
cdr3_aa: CASSEWTGLETQYF

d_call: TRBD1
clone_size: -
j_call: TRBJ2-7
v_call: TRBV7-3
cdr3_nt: TGTGCCAGCAGTAGGACAGGGAAGGACGAGCAGTACTTC
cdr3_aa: CASSRTGKDEQYF

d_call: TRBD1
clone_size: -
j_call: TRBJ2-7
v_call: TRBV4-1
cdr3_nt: TGCGCCAGCAGCCTAGGACAGGGCTTAAAGCTCTTACCCCAGAAACTGGACGAGCAGTACTTC
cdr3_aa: CASSLGQGLKLLPQKLDEQYF

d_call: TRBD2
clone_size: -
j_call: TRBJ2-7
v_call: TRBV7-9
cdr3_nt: TGTGCCAGCAGTCCCAGACTAGCGGGGGGGCCAGACTCCTACGAGCAGTACTTC
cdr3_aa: CASSPRLAGGPDSYEQYF

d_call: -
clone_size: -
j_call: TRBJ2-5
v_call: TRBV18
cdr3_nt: TGTGCCAGCTCGCGACGGGTGGGAGGAGAGACCCAGTACTTC
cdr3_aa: CASSRRVGGETQYF

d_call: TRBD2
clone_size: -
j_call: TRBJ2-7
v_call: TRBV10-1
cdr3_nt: TGCGCCAGCAGCCCCGGGACTAGCGGATCCTACGAGCAGTACTTC
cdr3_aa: CASSPGTSGSYEQYF

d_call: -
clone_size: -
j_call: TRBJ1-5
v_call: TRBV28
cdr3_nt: TGTGCCAGCAGGGAGGGTTATCAGCCCCAGCATTTT
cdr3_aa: CASREGYQPQHF

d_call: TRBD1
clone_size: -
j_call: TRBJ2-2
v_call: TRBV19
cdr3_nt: TGTGCCAGTAGTATGTCGGGACAGGAGGACGGGGAGCTGTTTTTT
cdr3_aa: CASSMSGQEDGELFF

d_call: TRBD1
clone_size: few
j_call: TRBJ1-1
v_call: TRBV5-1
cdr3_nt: TGCGCCAGCAGCTTGGGCGGACAGGGTGTCACTGAAGCTTTCTTT
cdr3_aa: CASSLGGQGVTEAFF